This T cell receptor (beta chain) was observed in a study of shared clonotypes between healthy human individuals. General study results and limits: Sampling used blood alone; tissue repertoires probably differ.

This clone was picked up a small number of times. Its antigen remains unidentified. Loaded into unsorted PBMC replicate PCRs was around 330 ng DNA, 25,000 to 30,000 T cell genomes. It was on ten immunoSEQ deep assay plates that unsorted PBMC DNA was sequenced. TCRdb's copy holds only in-frame clones and misses some; the assay was immunoSEQ multiplex PCR. This sample has some 470,000 clones; approximately 80% occur once, and the top ten carry roughly 13%. The sequence was obtained from a woman aged 35 to 49 in good health. Some clones in this sample may be carry-over from other donors' samples. The sequenced material came from PBMCs.

DNA of the CDR3: TGTGCCAGCAGCCCTACTAGCGGGGGGGGCAATGAGCAGTTCTTC. This gives the protein CASSPTSGGGNEQFF. This chain uses TRBV11-2 with TRBJ2-1; 13 positions agree with TRBD2. CDR3 length equals 15 residues. V was pared by 5 bases and J by 6 bases, with 4 bases of the junction left unmatched. Germline V gene data show CDR1 as SGHAT and CDR2 as FQNNGV.